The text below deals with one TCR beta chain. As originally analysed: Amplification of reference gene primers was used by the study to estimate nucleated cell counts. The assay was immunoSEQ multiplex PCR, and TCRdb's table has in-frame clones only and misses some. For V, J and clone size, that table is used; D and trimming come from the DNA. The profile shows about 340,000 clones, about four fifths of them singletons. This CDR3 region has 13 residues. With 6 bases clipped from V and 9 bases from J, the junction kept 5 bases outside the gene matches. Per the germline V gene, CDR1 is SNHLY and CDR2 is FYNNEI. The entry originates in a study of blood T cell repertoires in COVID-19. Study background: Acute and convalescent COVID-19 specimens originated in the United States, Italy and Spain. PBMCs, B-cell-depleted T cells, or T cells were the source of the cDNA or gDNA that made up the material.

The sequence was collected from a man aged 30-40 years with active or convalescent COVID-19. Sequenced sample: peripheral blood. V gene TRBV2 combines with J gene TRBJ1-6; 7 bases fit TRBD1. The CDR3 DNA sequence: TGTGCCAGCAGAAAGACAGGGAGTTCACCCCTCCACTTT. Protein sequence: CASRKTGSSPLHF.